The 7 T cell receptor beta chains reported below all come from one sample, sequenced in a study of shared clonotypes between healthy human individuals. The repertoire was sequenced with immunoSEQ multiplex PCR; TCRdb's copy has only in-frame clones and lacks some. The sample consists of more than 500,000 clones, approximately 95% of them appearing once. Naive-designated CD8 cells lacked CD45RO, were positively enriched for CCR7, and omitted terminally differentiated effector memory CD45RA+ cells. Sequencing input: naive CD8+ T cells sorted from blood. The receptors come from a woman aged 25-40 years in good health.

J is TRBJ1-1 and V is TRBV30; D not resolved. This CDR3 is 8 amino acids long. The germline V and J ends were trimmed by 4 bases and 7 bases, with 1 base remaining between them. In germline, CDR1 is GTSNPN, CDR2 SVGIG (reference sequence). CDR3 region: CAWNEAFF. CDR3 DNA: TGTGCCTGGAATGAAGCTTTCTTT.

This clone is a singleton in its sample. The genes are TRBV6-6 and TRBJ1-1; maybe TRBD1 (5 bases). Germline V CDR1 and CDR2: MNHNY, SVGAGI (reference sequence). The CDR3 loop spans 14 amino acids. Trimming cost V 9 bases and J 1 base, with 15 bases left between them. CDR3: CASQGPPANTEAFF. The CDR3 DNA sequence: TGTGCCAGTCAGGGACCCCCCGCGAACACTGAAGCTTTCTTT.

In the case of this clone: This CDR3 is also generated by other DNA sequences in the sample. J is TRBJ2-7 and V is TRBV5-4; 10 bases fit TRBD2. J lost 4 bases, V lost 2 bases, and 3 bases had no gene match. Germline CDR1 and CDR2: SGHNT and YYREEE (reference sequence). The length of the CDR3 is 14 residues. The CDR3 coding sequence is TGTGCCAGCAGCTTCTCTAGCGGGAGTTACGAGCAGTACTTC. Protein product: CASSFSSGSYEQYF.

The DNA of the CDR3 is TGTGCCAGCAGCTTACTTGGTGTTGGGGCCAACGTCCTGACTTTC. As protein: CASSLLGVGANVLTF. The chain uses TRBV11-2 and TRBJ2-6; no firm D call. The CDR3 has 15 amino acids. Trimming took off 2 bases at V and 3 bases at J, with 8 bases between the two ends. Germline lookup yields CDR1 SGHAT and CDR2 FQNNGV.

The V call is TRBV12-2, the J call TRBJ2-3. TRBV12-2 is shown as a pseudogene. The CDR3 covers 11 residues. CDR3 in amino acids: CAGTSTDTQYF. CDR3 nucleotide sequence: TGTGCTGGAACTAGCACAGATACGCAGTATTTT.

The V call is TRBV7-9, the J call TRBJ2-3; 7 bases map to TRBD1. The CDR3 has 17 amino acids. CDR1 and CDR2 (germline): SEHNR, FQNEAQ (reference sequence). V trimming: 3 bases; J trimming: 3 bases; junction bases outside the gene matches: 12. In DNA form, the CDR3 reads TGTGCCAGCAGCTTGGGCGGATTGGGACAGATAACAGATACGCAGTATTTT. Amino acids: CASSLGGLGQITDTQYF.

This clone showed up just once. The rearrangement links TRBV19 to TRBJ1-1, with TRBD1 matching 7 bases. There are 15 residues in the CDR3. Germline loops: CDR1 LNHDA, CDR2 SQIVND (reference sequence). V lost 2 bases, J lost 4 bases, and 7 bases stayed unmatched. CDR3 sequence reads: CASSIYNRGGTEAFF. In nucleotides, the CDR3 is TGTGCCAGTAGTATATATAACAGGGGTGGCACTGAAGCTTTCTTT.